This is a list of T cell receptor beta chains from one sample in a study of blood T cell repertoires in COVID-19. Data came from immunoSEQ multiplex PCR; TCRdb stores just in-frame clones and leaves some out. The repertoire has 25,000 to 35,000 clones, roughly 80% of them found once; the top ten carry about a sixth. Sequences were obtained from peripheral blood. The receptor source for this set is a woman aged 55-70 years with acute or convalescent COVID-19. The CDR3 runs from the conserved cysteine through the conserved F or W. A D gene is named only where the DNA matches it firmly. Part of the rows lack a size; the others show once, few, many or a class for expanded clones.

v_gene	d_gene	abundance	j_gene	CDR3nt	CDR3aa
TRBV24-1	-	-	TRBJ1-2	TGTGCCACCAGTGATCGACAGGATAACTATGGCTACACCTTC	CATSDRQDNYGYTF
TRBV27	-	-	TRBJ1-1	TGTGCCAGCACCCCATCAGGGGCTATGAACACTGAAGCTTTCTTT	CASTPSGAMNTEAFF
TRBV14	-	once	TRBJ2-2	TGTGCCAGCAGCCAGTATGAGGGAGTGACGAACACCGGGGAGCTGTTTTTT	CASSQYEGVTNTGELFF
TRBV28	-	many	TRBJ1-2	TGTGCCAGCAGTTTACGGGATCCCTACTATGGCTACACCTTC	CASSLRDPYYGYTF
TRBV20-1	-	-	TRBJ1-1	TGCAGTGCTAGTCTTGGGGGGACGGCTTTCTTT	CSASLGGTAFF
TRBV12-3/TRBV12-4	-	-	TRBJ1-1	TGTGCCAGCAACGACACGCCGAACACTGAAGCTTTCTTT	CASNDTPNTEAFF
TRBV19	TRBD1	-	TRBJ1-1	TGTGCCAGTAGTACCGACAGGGTTGGGGAAGCTTTCTTT	CASSTDRVGEAFF
TRBV10-1	TRBD2	-	TRBJ2-5	TGCGCCAGCAGTGAGTCAACTAGCGGGGGCCAAGAGACCCAGTACTTC	CASSESTSGGQETQYF
TRBV7-2	TRBD2	-	TRBJ2-3	TGTGCCAGCAGCTTACTTCCCGGACTAGCGGGGGGGCGAGATACGCAGTATTTT	CASSLLPGLAGGRDTQYF
TRBV18	TRBD1	-	TRBJ1-2	TGTGCCAGCTCACCTAACGCCGGGACAGGGATCGACTACACCTTC	CASSPNAGTGIDYTF
TRBV30	TRBD1	-	TRBJ1-3	TGTGCCTGGGGGGGACAGTCCTCTGGAAACACCATATATTTT	CAWGGQSSGNTIYF
TRBV19	-	-	TRBJ1-1	TGTGCCAGTAACTCTGGGGGGGGACGAAAAAACACTGAAGCTTTCTTT	CASNSGGGRKNTEAFF
TRBV11-2	TRBD1	-	TRBJ1-6	TGTGCCAGCAGCCGCCGAGGAGGGGGCGTTAATTCACCCCTCCACTTT	CASSRRGGGVNSPLHF
TRBV2	-	-	TRBJ2-2	TGTGCCAGCAGTGGACAGACGAACACCGGGGAGCTGTTTTTT	CASSGQTNTGELFF
TRBV18	-	few	TRBJ1-3	TGTGCCAGCTCACCAGCAGGGAATGGAAACACCATATATTTT	CASSPAGNGNTIYF
TRBV19	-	once	TRBJ1-1	TGTGCCAGTAGTGCCCACAGCAGGAACACTGAAGCTTTCTTT	CASSAHSRNTEAFF
TRBV6-6	-	-	TRBJ1-2	TGTGCCAGCAGATCGTCCGGGGAGGGGGTCGATGGCTACACCTTC	CASRSSGEGVDGYTF
TRBV19	TRBD1	-	TRBJ1-5	TGTGCCAGTAGTGATCAGGGGGGCAGGGGCCAGCCCCAGCATTTT	CASSDQGGRGQPQHF
TRBV5-6	-	-	TRBJ1-3	TGTGCCAGCAGCTCAGGCGGGGACACCATATATTTT	CASSSGGDTIYF
TRBV10-2	-	-	TRBJ1-5	TGCGCCAGCAGTGAGTCTGGGAGGGGACGCGGGATGAGCAATCAGCCCCAGCATTTT	CASSESGRGRGMSNQPQHF
TRBV30	TRBD1	-	TRBJ2-2	TGTGCCTGGGTCGGGACAGCGAACACCGGGGAGCTGTTTTTT	CAWVGTANTGELFF
TRBV19	-	-	TRBJ1-1	TGTGCCAGTAGTATGCCTCCAGGGGAAACTGAAGCTTTCTTT	CASSMPPGETEAFF
TRBV5-1	-	-	TRBJ1-1	TGCGCCAGCAGCTTGCAGCAGGGGCTCACTGAAGCTTTCTTT	CASSLQQGLTEAFF
TRBV7-3	-	-	TRBJ2-2	TGTGCCAGCAGCTCGGGACTGATGAACACCGGGGAGCTGTTTTTT	CASSSGLMNTGELFF
TRBV5-6	-	-	TRBJ2-5	TGTGCCAGCAGCTTGGTGACAGGAGAGACCCAGTACTTC	CASSLVTGETQYF
TRBV29-1	-	few	TRBJ2-6	TGCAGCGCTCGCCAGGGGAGCTCTGGGGCCAACGTCCTGACTTTC	CSARQGSSGANVLTF
TRBV12-3/TRBV12-4	-	once	TRBJ1-2	TGTGCCAGCCTATCGGGGGGCGGCTACACCTTC	CASLSGGGYTF
TRBV6-6	TRBD2	-	TRBJ2-7	TGTGCCAGCAGGAGCGGGGATAGCTCCTACGAGCAGTACTTC	CASRSGDSSYEQYF
TRBV2	-	-	TRBJ1-5	TGTGCCAGCAGTGATGCCAGGGGTAGCAATCAGCCCCAGCATTTT	CASSDARGSNQPQHF
TRBV4-2	-	few	TRBJ2-7	TGTGCCAGCAGCCAGATCCTCAGGGGCACCGGGGTCGAGCAGTACTTC	CASSQILRGTGVEQYF
TRBV25-1	TRBD1	few	TRBJ1-2	TGTGCCAGCAGTGAGGGGTGGGACAGGGGCTATGGCTACACCTTC	CASSEGWDRGYGYTF